A selection of T cell receptor beta chains follows, all from one sample in a study of Graves' ophthalmopathy and Graves' hyperthyroidism. TCRdb processed the multiplex PCR reads anew with MiXCR; each CDR3 protein has one entry. The sample records about 370,000 distinct CDR3 sequences, about a sixth being singletons. Sequencing was carried out using peripheral blood. These receptors were collected from an adult woman with stable Graves' hyperthyroidism. Both conserved end residues are part of each CDR3. A D gene is named only where the DNA matches it firmly. Size is omitted from some rows. Given values are once, few, many or a class for expanded clones.

cdr3_nt	cdr3_aa	clone_size	d_call	v_call	j_call
TGTGCCACTTCGGACCCGAGGGTAGCTTTCTTT	CATSDPRVAFF	many	-	TRBV2	TRBJ1-1
TGTGCCACCAGTGGGTCCAGTGGGACCCAGTACTTC	CATSGSSGTQYF	many	-	TRBV24-1	TRBJ2-5
TGTGCCTGGAGTGACCCTAAGGACAGGACCAAAAACACCGGGGAGCTGTTTTTT	CAWSDPKDRTKNTGELFF	few	TRBD1	TRBV30	TRBJ2-2
TGTGCCAGCAGTTACTCGACAGGACTCTACGAGCAGTACTTC	CASSYSTGLYEQYF	many	-	TRBV6-5	TRBJ2-7
TGTGCCACCAGTGATCCCGGACAAAACTATGGCTACACCTTC	CATSDPGQNYGYTF	many	-	TRBV24-1	TRBJ1-2
TGTGCCAGCAGTTTAATCCTACGGGGTAATCCGCCCCAGCATTTT	CASSLILRGNPPQHF	many	-	TRBV28	TRBJ1-5
TGTGCCAGCAGTACCCGACAGGCTGACTATGGCTACACCTTC	CASSTRQADYGYTF	-	-	TRBV6-5	TRBJ1-2
TGTGCCAGCAGGGGACAGGGGTGGGGGAACTATGGCTACACCTTC	CASRGQGWGNYGYTF	-	TRBD1	TRBV12-3/TRBV12-4	TRBJ1-2
TGTGCCAGCAGTCCCGTGACAGATACGCAGTATTTT	CASSPVTDTQYF	many	-	TRBV12-3/TRBV12-4	TRBJ2-3
TGTGCCAGCAGTTACTCAGGACTAGCGGGAGAGACCCAGTACTTC	CASSYSGLAGETQYF	many	TRBD2	TRBV6-5	TRBJ2-5
TGTGCCAGCAGCCCGACCCAGACAGGGTTCTCCTACGAGCAGTACTTC	CASSPTQTGFSYEQYF	once	TRBD1	TRBV9	TRBJ2-7
TGTGCCAGCAGCGTAGGTCTCGGGACCACCGGGAACGAGCAGTACTTC	CASSVGLGTTGNEQYF	few	-	TRBV9	TRBJ2-7
TGTGCCAGCAGCTTACAGATTTGGACCTACGAGCAGTACTTC	CASSLQIWTYEQYF	many	-	TRBV11-2	TRBJ2-7
TGTGCCACCAGCAGAGATATAATGGATGGGCTCTACACCTTC	CATSRDIMDGLYTF	-	-	TRBV15	TRBJ1-2
TGCAGCGTTCTTGGGGGGGCTGAAGCTTTCTTT	CSVLGGAEAFF	many	-	TRBV29-1	TRBJ1-1
TGCAGTGCAAGGGACAGGGAACGTCAGCCCCAGCATTTT	CSARDRERQPQHF	many	TRBD1	TRBV20-1	TRBJ1-5
TGTGCCAGCGTTTACACTGAAGCTTTCTTT	CASVYTEAFF	many	-	TRBV6-5	TRBJ1-1
TGTGCCAGCAGTTCCTCCTTACTAGCGGGGACCTCCAACTACGAGCAGTACTTC	CASSSSLLAGTSNYEQYF	many	TRBD2	TRBV27	TRBJ2-7
TGTGCCAGCACCCCGGGACAGGAGGTTACCCAGTACTTC	CASTPGQEVTQYF	-	TRBD1	TRBV6-1	TRBJ2-5
TGTGCCAGCAGGAGTCTCAGAGGACAAGCCTCTGGTTTC	CASRSLRGQASGF	many	-	TRBV6-5	TRBJ1-2
TGTGCCAGCAGCTTAGGGGGGACTCTTTATGGCTACACCTTC	CASSLGGTLYGYTF	many	-	TRBV7-2	TRBJ1-2
TGTGCCACCAGCAGAGATGGCACGGCAGAGACCCAGTACTTC	CATSRDGTAETQYF	many	-	TRBV15	TRBJ2-5
TGTGCCAGCCGCTTCAAACGGGACCTGCCCTACGAGCAGTACTTC	CASRFKRDLPYEQYF	many	-	TRBV6-2/TRBV6-3	TRBJ2-7
TGTGCCAGCAGCCCTTGGCAGGGGGGGACCCAGTACTTC	CASSPWQGGTQYF	-	-	TRBV14	TRBJ2-5
TGTGCCAGCAGTTCCATTGGGCAGCTATACTACGAGCAGTACTTC	CASSSIGQLYYEQYF	-	-	TRBV27	TRBJ2-7
TGTGCCAGCAGCCAGATGAGGGTCATAGGCTACACCTTC	CASSQMRVIGYTF	-	-	TRBV3-1	TRBJ1-2
TGCAGTGCTAGACCCCACGACAGAGGGCTTGCTGAAGCTTTCTTT	CSARPHDRGLAEAFF	many	-	TRBV20-1	TRBJ1-1
TGTGCCAGCAGCACGGGACAGGGGAACGAGCAGTACTTC	CASSTGQGNEQYF	many	TRBD1	TRBV7-3	TRBJ2-7
TGTGCCAGTAACAGGGGGAATGGCGAGCAGTACTTC	CASNRGNGEQYF	-	TRBD1	TRBV28	TRBJ2-7
TGTGCCAGCCGCGACAGTCCGATCCCCGGTACGCAGTATTTT	CASRDSPIPGTQYF	once	-	TRBV7-2	TRBJ2-3
TGTGCCTGGACCTCTGGAAACACCATATATTTT	CAWTSGNTIYF	many	-	TRBV30	TRBJ1-3
TGTGCCAGCACCACCTTGACAGGTCCCACTGAAGCTTTCTTT	CASTTLTGPTEAFF	few	-	TRBV5-5	TRBJ1-1
TGTGCCAGTAGTCCCGGGTATAGCAATCAGCCCCAGCATTTT	CASSPGYSNQPQHF	many	-	TRBV18	TRBJ1-5
TGCAGCGCCAAGACAGGGCCTGAAGCTTTCTTT	CSAKTGPEAFF	many	TRBD1	TRBV29-1	TRBJ1-1
TGTGCCAGCCGCTCAGGATCGGCCTACGAGCAGTACTTC	CASRSGSAYEQYF	many	-	TRBV12-3/TRBV12-4	TRBJ2-7
TGTGCCAGCAGTTTAGATCGGAACACCGGGGAGCTGTTTTTT	CASSLDRNTGELFF	many	-	TRBV12-3/TRBV12-4	TRBJ2-2
TGCAGCGTTGAAGGCAGGGTCCCCTACGAGCAGTACTTC	CSVEGRVPYEQYF	many	-	TRBV29-1	TRBJ2-7
TGTGCCAGCAGTGAAGTAGCGGGAGGAATCCCGCAGTATTTT	CASSEVAGGIPQYF	few	TRBD2	TRBV6-1	TRBJ2-3
TGTGCCAGCAGCTTTACAGGGGGTGGGCAGCCCCAGCATTTT	CASSFTGGGQPQHF	many	TRBD1	TRBV7-4	TRBJ1-5
TGTGCCAGTAGTATTCGTGCAGGTAGCCAAGAGACCCAGTACTTC	CASSIRAGSQETQYF	many	-	TRBV19	TRBJ2-5
TGTGCCAGCAGGCCAGAGACAGGGGGCAATTCACCCCTCCACTTT	CASRPETGGNSPLHF	-	TRBD1	TRBV28	TRBJ1-6
TGCGCCAGCAGCTTGATGGGAAGTCAGCCCCAGCATTTT	CASSLMGSQPQHF	many	-	TRBV5-1	TRBJ1-5
TGTGCCAGCAGCTTTAAACAGGGGCCGCGGGGTCCACAGCCCCAGCATTTT	CASSFKQGPRGPQPQHF	many	TRBD1	TRBV11-2	TRBJ1-5
TGTGCCAGTAGTATTTTCCCAGGGTTGAACACTGAAGCTTTCTTT	CASSIFPGLNTEAFF	many	-	TRBV19	TRBJ1-1
TGTGCCAGTAGTTATGCGTACAACACTGAAGCTTTCTTT	CASSYAYNTEAFF	many	-	TRBV19	TRBJ1-1
TGTGCCAGCAGTGTCGAAGCGTTCCACGAGCAGTACTTC	CASSVEAFHEQYF	-	-	TRBV27	TRBJ2-7
TGTGCCGTGGAGCAAGAGACCCAGTACTTC	CAVEQETQYF	many	-	TRBV6-1	TRBJ2-5
TGTGCCAGCAGTCAATGGGGACAAGAGACCCAGTACTTC	CASSQWGQETQYF	many	-	TRBV6-1	TRBJ2-5
TGTGCCAGTCGGAAACAGGGTTCCTCCTACGAGCAGTACTTC	CASRKQGSSYEQYF	many	-	TRBV6-1	TRBJ2-7
TGTGCCAGCAGCTTCAACCCCGGGGGGCCCAGGATGGGCTACGAGCAGTACTTC	CASSFNPGGPRMGYEQYF	many	-	TRBV7-8	TRBJ2-7
TGCAGCGGCATGGGACTAGCGGGAGCCTCGAGCTCCTACGAGCAGTACTTC	CSGMGLAGASSSYEQYF	many	TRBD2	TRBV29-1	TRBJ2-7
TGTGCCAGCAAACAGGGTTTCGTTGGTCACTATGGCTACACCTTC	CASKQGFVGHYGYTF	many	-	TRBV28	TRBJ1-2
TGTGCCAGCAGTCCGCAGGGGGACAATCAGCCCCAGCATTTT	CASSPQGDNQPQHF	-	TRBD1	TRBV6-2/TRBV6-3	TRBJ1-5
TGCGCCAGCAGCTTTACAGGGGGCTCGGGAACTGAAGCTTTCTTT	CASSFTGGSGTEAFF	-	TRBD1	TRBV5-1	TRBJ1-1
TGTGCCAGCAGTTACAGGGGTCGCCTAAACTATGGCTACACCTTC	CASSYRGRLNYGYTF	many	TRBD1	TRBV12-3/TRBV12-4	TRBJ1-2
TGCAGTGCTAGAGTCCCCTGGGGGGATCCTAACTATGGCTACACCTTC	CSARVPWGDPNYGYTF	many	-	TRBV20-1	TRBJ1-2
TGTGCCAGCAGGACAGGGGGGTGGAATCAGCCCCAGCATTTT	CASRTGGWNQPQHF	-	TRBD1	TRBV27	TRBJ1-5
TGTGCCACCAGTGACCGGGGACAGGACTACGAGCAGTACTTC	CATSDRGQDYEQYF	many	TRBD1	TRBV24-1	TRBJ2-7
TGCAGTGCAAAGCCCTCCTACAATGAGCAGTTCTTC	CSAKPSYNEQFF	many	-	TRBV20-1	TRBJ2-1